These 5 T cell receptor beta chains came from one sample sequenced in a study of blood T cell repertoires in COVID-19. The assay was immunoSEQ multiplex PCR, and TCRdb's table has in-frame clones only and misses some. The sample contains about 270,000 clones, 75% to 90% of which appear only once. The sequenced sample consisted of PBMCs or T cells enriched from blood (not recorded which). These receptors were obtained from a woman between 25 and 40 years old with acute COVID-19.

The chain has TRBV3-1 (or the pseudogene TRBV3-2) and TRBJ1-3, with D possibly TRBD1 on 6 matching bases. CDR1 is LGHDT, CDR2 YNNKEL, per germline (reference sequence). There are 15 residues in the CDR3. V dropped 2 bases and J dropped 2 bases, with 10 bases sitting between them. DNA of the CDR3: TGTGCCAGCAGCCAAATACAGGGTACTGGAAACACCATATATTTT. Amino acid sequence: CASSQIQGTGNTIYF.

The chain has TRBV18 and TRBJ1-1; TRBD1 aligns across 8 bases. Losses at the gene ends were 4 bases for V and 6 bases for J; bases not matched to a gene: 4. Germline V CDR1 and CDR2: KGHSH, LQKENI. The CDR3 totals 13 residues. DNA for the CDR3: TGTGCCAGCTCACAACAGGGGGGGCCTGAAGCTTTCTTT. This encodes CASSQQGGPEAFF.

The V call is TRBV18, the J call TRBJ2-2, with D possibly TRBD1 on 5 matching bases. CDR1 is KGHSH and CDR2 is LQKENI in the germline V gene. The CDR3 extends over 14 amino acids. The ends were cut back, 4 bases at V and 0 bases at J, with 6 bases in the middle. CDR3 nucleotide sequence: TGTGCCAGCTCACTGGACACGAACACCGGGGAGCTGTTTTTT. Its protein is CASSLDTNTGELFF.

The V call is TRBV6-5, the J call TRBJ2-7; D not resolved. Germline CDR1 and CDR2: MNHEY and SVGAGI. Trimming took 0 bases from V and 6 from J, leaving 9 bases between them. The CDR3 contains 13 residues. The CDR3 DNA reads TGTGCCAGCAGTTACTCGATGAGTGGCGAGCAGTACTTC. It translates to CASSYSMSGEQYF.

The rearrangement uses TRBV7-6 and TRBJ2-3, with TRBD1 identical over 11 bases. Per germline, CDR1 SGHVS and CDR2 FNYEAQ. Germline trimming cut 4 bases from V and 4 bases from J; bases unmatched to any gene: 13. The CDR3 totals 18 residues. The DNA of the CDR3 is TGTGCCAGCAGCTCAAGAAATAGGGACAGGGGGTCGGCAGATACGCAGTATTTT. Protein sequence: CASSSRNRDRGSADTQYF. Based on the CDR3 plus reference TRBV7-6 and TRBJ2-3, the full variable domain is GAGVSQSPRYKVTKRGQDVALRCDPISGHVSLYWYRQALGQGPEFLTYFNYEAQQDKSGLPNDRFSAERPEGSISTLTIQRTEQRDSAMYRCASSSRNRDRGSADTQYFGPGTRLTVL.